The 18 T cell receptor beta chains listed next were all sequenced from one sample in a study of monozygotic twins with inflammatory bowel disease. TCRdb reanalyzed the 5' RACE reads, giving one entry per CDR3 protein sequence and no DNA. The table for this sample gives over 90,000 distinct CDR3 sequences. Sequencing was carried out using blood. Every receptor here comes from a human donor with ulcerative colitis or Crohn's disease, or a healthy co-twin of an affected twin (not recorded which).

CDR3 protein: CSTTTGVVYEQYF. This chain links TRBV20-1 with TRBJ2-7; the TCRdb D gene call, TRBD1, has no DNA to confirm it. Germline assignment: CDR1 DFQATT and CDR2 SNEGSKA (reference sequence). This CDR3 is built from 13 residues.

The chain joins TRBV7-3 to TRBJ2-1. The CDR3 has 17 amino acids. Germline lookup yields CDR1 SGHTA and CDR2 FQGTGA. The CDR3 protein is CASSSIYAKRDYNEQFF.

The J gene is TRBJ2-1, the V gene TRBV11-2; without DNA, the TCRdb call of TRBD2 cannot be checked. The CDR3 has 13 amino acids. Germline V lookup: CDR1 SGHAT, CDR2 FQNNGV. The CDR3 spells CASSPQLAGGEFF.

The rearrangement uses TRBV2 and TRBJ2-7. The CDR3 is 15 residues long. Germline CDR1 reads SNHLY; CDR2 reads FYNNEI. The CDR3: CASRRQPMLSYEQYF. The full variable domain, rest sourced from reference TRBV2 and TRBJ2-7, is EPEVTQTPSHQVTQMGQEVILRCVPISNHLYFYWYRQILGQKVEFLVSFYNNEISEKSEIFDDQFSVERPDGSNFTLKIRSTKLEDSAMYFCASRRQPMLSYEQYFGPGTRLTVT.

The chain carries TRBV6-1 and TRBJ1-6; the D call of TRBD1 rests on TCRdb alone, since no DNA is present to check it. The CDR3 is 15 residues long. CDR1 is MNHNS, CDR2 SASEGT, per germline. This CDR3 reads CASSTALQGRSPLHF.

The CDR3 reads CSALQGETQYF. The chain is built from TRBV20-1 and TRBJ2-5; with no DNA, the TCRdb D assignment of TRBD1 cannot be verified. The CDR3 is made up of 11 amino acids. The germline V gene encodes CDR1 DFQATT and CDR2 SNEGSKA (reference sequence).

The rearrangement links TRBV24-1 to TRBJ2-1. Germline assignment: CDR1 KGHDR and CDR2 SFDVKD. The CDR3 spans 16 residues. CDR3 residues: CATSDFSSVDDNEQFF.

This sequence joins TRBV18 and TRBJ2-7; the TCRdb D gene call, TRBD2, has no DNA to confirm it. The CDR3 is made up of 16 amino acids. The germline V gene encodes CDR1 KGHSH and CDR2 LQKENI. The CDR3 sequence: CASSPLASGSSYEQYF.

The chain employs TRBV20-1 and TRBJ2-1. Germline values: CDR1 DFQATT, CDR2 SNEGSKA (reference sequence). The CDR3 consists of 14 residues. The CDR3 spells CSARGASSYNEQFF.

The gene calls are TRBV19 and TRBJ2-1; without DNA, the TCRdb call of TRBD1 cannot be checked. The CDR3 contains 13 residues. CDR1 and CDR2 from the germline V gene are LNHDA and SQIVND (reference sequence). This CDR3 reads CASNGIRSNEQFF.

The chain combines TRBV7-2 with TRBJ2-7; TCRdb picks TRBD1, but there is no DNA to check that call. The length of the CDR3 is 14 residues. Germline CDR1 is SGHTA and CDR2 is FQGNSA. This CDR3 is CASGTGGPVYEQYF.

The V call is TRBV3-1, the J call TRBJ2-1; TCRdb proposes TRBD1, but this gene call is untestable without DNA. CDR1 and CDR2 (germline): LGHDT, YNNKEL (reference sequence). This CDR3 is 17 amino acids long. The chain's CDR3 is CASSLKSGQGTYNEQFF.

The chain joins TRBV7-9 to TRBJ1-1; TCRdb's D call of TRBD1 is untestable without DNA. The CDR3 contains 13 residues. CDR1 and CDR2 from the germline V gene are SEHNR and FQNEAQ (reference sequence). The CDR3 sequence: CASSPRGEGEAFF.

The rearrangement joins TRBV28 to TRBJ2-1; TCRdb's assignment of TRBD1 cannot be checked, as there is no DNA. This CDR3 contains 15 residues. Germline CDR1 and CDR2: MDHEN and SYDVKM. The CDR3 loop reads CASSGTGYWNNEQFF.

V usage is TRBV10-3 and J usage is TRBJ2-1; without DNA, the TCRdb call of TRBD1 cannot be checked. Germline CDR1 ENHRY, CDR2 SYGVKD. This CDR3 has 12 amino acids. The chain's CDR3 is CAISEVQGEQFF.

The chain employs TRBV7-2 and TRBJ1-2; with no DNA, the TCRdb D assignment of TRBD1 cannot be verified. This CDR3 spans 14 amino acids. Germline-derived CDR1 and CDR2 are SGHTA and FQGNSA. CDR3 loop: CASSPGQGALGYTF.

The J gene is TRBJ2-7, the V gene TRBV21-1; TCRdb indicates TRBD1, and absent DNA this call remains unverified. TRBV21-1 is an annotated pseudogene. The CDR3 consists of 14 residues. This CDR3 reads CASSNPRGGGEQYF.

The V and J genes are TRBV28 and TRBJ2-1. Germline CDR1 MDHEN, CDR2 SYDVKM. The CDR3 is made up of 14 amino acids. This chain's CDR3 is CASSFVTSYNEQFF.